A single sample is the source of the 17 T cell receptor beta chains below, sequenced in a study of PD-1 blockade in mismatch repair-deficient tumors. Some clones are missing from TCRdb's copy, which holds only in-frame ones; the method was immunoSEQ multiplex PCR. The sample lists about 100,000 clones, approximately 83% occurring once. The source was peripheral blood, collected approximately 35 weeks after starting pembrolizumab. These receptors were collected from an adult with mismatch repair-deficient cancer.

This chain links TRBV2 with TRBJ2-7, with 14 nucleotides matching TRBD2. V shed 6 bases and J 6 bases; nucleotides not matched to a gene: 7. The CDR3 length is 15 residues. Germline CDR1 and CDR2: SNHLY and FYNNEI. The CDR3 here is CASRKGLAGEVEQYF. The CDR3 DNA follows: TGTGCCAGCAGGAAGGGACTAGCGGGAGAGGTCGAGCAGTACTTC.

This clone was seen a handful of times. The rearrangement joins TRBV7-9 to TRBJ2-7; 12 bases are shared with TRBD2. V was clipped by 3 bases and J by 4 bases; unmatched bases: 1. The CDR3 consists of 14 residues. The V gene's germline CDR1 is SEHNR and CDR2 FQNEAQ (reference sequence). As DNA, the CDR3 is TGTGCCAGCAGCTTCGGGACTAGCGGGTACGAGCAGTACTTC. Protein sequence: CASSFGTSGYEQYF. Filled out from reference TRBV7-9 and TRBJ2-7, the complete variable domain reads DTGVSQNPRHKITKRGQNVTFRCDPISEHNRLYWYRQTLGQGPEFLTYFQNEAQLEKSRLLSDRFSAERPKGSFSTLEIQRTEQGDSAMYLCASSFGTSGYEQYFGPGTRLTVT.

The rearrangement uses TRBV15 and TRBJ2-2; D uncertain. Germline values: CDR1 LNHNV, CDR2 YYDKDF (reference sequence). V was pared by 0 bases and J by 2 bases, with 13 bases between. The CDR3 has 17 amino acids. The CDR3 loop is CATSRDNTLLNTGELFF. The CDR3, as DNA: TGTGCCACCAGCAGAGACAACACCCTACTAAACACCGGGGAGCTGTTTTTT.

CDR3 in amino acids: CASSSDSWGSGELFF. The CDR3 region has the DNA TGTGCCAGCTCCTCTGATAGCTGGGGTTCCGGGGAGCTGTTTTTT. The chain has TRBV2 and TRBJ2-2; D not resolved. Trimming took 8 bases from V and 6 from J, leaving 19 bases between them. Germline assignment: CDR1 SNHLY and CDR2 FYNNEI. The CDR3 spans 15 residues.

The CDR3 loop reads CASSQDHQDYPQETQYF. DNA for the CDR3: TGTGCCAGCAGCCAAGATCATCAGGACTACCCCCAGGAGACCCAGTACTTC. V is TRBV4-2 and J is TRBJ2-5; perhaps TRBD2 as D (6 bases). Germline V CDR1 and CDR2: LGHNA, YNFKEQ. Trimming took off 0 bases at V and 5 bases at J, with 19 bases between the two ends. This CDR3 has 17 amino acids.

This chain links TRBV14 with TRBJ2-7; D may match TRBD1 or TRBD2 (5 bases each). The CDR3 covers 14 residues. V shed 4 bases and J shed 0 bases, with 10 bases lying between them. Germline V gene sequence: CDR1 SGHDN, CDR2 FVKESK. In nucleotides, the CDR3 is TGTGCCAGCAGCCGGGGACGGCCCTCCTACGAGCAGTACTTC. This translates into CASSRGRPSYEQYF.

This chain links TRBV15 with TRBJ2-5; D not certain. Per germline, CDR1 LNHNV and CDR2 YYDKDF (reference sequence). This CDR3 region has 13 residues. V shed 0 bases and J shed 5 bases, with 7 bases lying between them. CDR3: CATSRDLLETQYF. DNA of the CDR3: TGTGCCACCAGCAGAGACCTACTGGAGACCCAGTACTTC.

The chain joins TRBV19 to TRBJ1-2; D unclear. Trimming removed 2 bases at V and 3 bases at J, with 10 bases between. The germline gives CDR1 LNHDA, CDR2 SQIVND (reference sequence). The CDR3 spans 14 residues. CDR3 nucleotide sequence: TGTGCCAGTAGTATAAATTCTCGGGACTATGGCTACACCTTC. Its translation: CASSINSRDYGYTF.

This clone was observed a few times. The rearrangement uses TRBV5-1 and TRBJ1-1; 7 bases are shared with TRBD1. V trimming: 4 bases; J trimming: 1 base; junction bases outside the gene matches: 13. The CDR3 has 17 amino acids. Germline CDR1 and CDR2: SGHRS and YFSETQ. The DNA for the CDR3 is TGCGCCAGCAGCCCCTTCAGGGGGGCATCGCAGAACACTGAAGCTTTCTTT. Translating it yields CASSPFRGASQNTEAFF.

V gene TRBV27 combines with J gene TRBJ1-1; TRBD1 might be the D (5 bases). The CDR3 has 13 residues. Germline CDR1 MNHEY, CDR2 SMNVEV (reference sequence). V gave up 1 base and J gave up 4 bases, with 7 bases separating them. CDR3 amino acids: CASSLFGGTEAFF. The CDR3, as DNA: TGTGCCAGCAGTTTATTCGGGGGCACTGAAGCTTTCTTT.

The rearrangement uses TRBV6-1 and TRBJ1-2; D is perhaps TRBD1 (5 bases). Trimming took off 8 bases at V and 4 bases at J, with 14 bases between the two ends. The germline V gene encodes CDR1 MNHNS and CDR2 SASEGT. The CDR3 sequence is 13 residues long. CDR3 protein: CASARDSSYGYTF. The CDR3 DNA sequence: TGTGCCAGCGCACGGGACTCCTCCTATGGCTACACCTTC.

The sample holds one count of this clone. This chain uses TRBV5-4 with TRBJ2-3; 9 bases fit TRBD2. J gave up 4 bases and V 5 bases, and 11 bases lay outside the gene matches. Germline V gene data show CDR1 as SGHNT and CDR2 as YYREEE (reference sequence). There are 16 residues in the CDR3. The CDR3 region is CASSPRAAGGADTQYF. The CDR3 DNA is TGTGCCAGCAGTCCGCGGGCAGCGGGAGGTGCAGATACGCAGTATTTT.

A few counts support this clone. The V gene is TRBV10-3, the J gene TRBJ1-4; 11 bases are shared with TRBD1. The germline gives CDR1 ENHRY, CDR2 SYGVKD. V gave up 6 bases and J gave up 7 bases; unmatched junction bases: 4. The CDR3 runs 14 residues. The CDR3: CAISLGTGGEKLFF. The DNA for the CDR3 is TGTGCCATCAGCCTGGGGACAGGGGGTGAAAAACTGTTTTTT.

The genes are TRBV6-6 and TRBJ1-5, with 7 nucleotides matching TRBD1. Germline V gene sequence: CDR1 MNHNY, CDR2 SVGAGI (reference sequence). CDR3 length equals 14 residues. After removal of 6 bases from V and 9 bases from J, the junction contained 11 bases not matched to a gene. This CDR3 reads CASRLGQVGRPQHF. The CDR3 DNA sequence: TGTGCCAGCAGACTCGGACAGGTCGGGAGGCCCCAGCATTTT.

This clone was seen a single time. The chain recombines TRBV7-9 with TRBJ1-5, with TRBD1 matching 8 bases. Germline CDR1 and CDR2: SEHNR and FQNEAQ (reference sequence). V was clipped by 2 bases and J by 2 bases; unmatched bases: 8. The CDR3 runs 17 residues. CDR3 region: CASSLTGTGGRNQPQHF. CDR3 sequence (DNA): TGTGCCAGCAGCTTAACCGGGACAGGTGGTCGCAATCAGCCCCAGCATTTT.

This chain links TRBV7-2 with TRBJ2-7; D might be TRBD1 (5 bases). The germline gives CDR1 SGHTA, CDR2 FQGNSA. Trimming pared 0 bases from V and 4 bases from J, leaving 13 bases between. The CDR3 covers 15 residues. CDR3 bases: TGTGCCAGCAGCTTAGCTCAACAGGCCGGTTACGAGCAGTACTTC. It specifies CASSLAQQAGYEQYF.

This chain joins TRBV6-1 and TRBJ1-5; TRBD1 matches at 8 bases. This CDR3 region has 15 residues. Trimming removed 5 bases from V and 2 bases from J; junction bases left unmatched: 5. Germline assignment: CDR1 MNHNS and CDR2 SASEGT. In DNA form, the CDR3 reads TGTGCCAGCAGTTTTGACAGGGGTGGCAATCAGCCCCAGCATTTT. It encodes CASSFDRGGNQPQHF.